The clone carrying this TCR beta chain is labeled hyperexpanded. TCRdb recomputed calls from the 5' RACE reads with MiXCR, one row per CDR3 protein. The table has tens of thousands of distinct CDR3 sequences, about a tenth seen once. Per germline, CDR1 MNHEY and CDR2 SVGEGT. The CDR3 has 12 residues. V was cut by 10 bases and J by 6 bases, with 16 bases left in between. This entry comes from a study of early T cells in non-severe SARS-CoV-2 infection. This chain links TRBV6-2 or TRBV6-3 with TRBJ2-7; D remains ambiguous. The TCR comes from an adult who was a healthcare worker with PCR-confirmed SARS-CoV-2 infection or an uninfected control (not recorded which). The sample was whole blood. CDR3 sequence (DNA): TGTGCCACCCAGAGCAGTGGCGGCGAGCAGTACTTC. The encoded protein is CATQSSGGEQYF.